These 20 T cell receptor beta chains were sequenced from one sample in a study of T-cell reconstitution after alpha-beta-depleted transplantation in children. Unique molecular identifiers featured in how the TCRbeta library was prepared. MiXCR, run by TCRdb on the PCR reads, gives a single entry per CDR3 protein. The sample yields roughly 350,000 distinct CDR3 sequences, about 17% seen once. Sequencing was performed on PBMCs, mostly from graft donor cells, taken 360 days after TCRalphabeta/CD19-depleted stem cell transplant. The receptors stem from a male patient between 2 and 10 years old who had a stem cell transplant for acute lymphoblastic leukemia, so the T cells may come from the graft donor.

This clonotype was seen ten or more times. V is TRBV6-2 or TRBV6-3 and J is TRBJ2-4; perhaps D is TRBD1 or TRBD2 (5 bases each). Germline values: CDR1 MNHEY, CDR2 SVGEGT. The CDR3 is 15 amino acids. With 2 bases removed from V and 9 bases from J, the gap between germline ends came to 17 bases. The CDR3 DNA is TGTGCCAGCAGTTACGGGGCCCTAGCTTCGGGCATTCAGTACTTC. Protein product: CASSYGALASGIQYF.

CDR3 residues: CSAHTPPGQGHYEQYF. CDR3 sequence (DNA): TGCAGTGCTCACACACCCCCGGGACAGGGGCACTACGAGCAGTACTTC. J is TRBJ2-7 and V is TRBV20-1; TRBD1 aligns across 10 bases. The CDR3 spans 16 residues. With V trimmed by 5 bases and J by 3 bases, 13 bases remained unmatched. In germline, CDR1 is DFQATT, CDR2 SNEGSKA (reference sequence).

This rearrangement joins TRBV4-1 to TRBJ2-2, with D maybe TRBD1 (5 bases). Trimming left V 0 bases short and J 3 bases short, with 11 bases between. The CDR3 length is 16 residues. Per the germline V gene, CDR1 is MGHRA and CDR2 is YSYEKL. The CDR3 spells CASSQEEGDYTGELFF. DNA of the CDR3: TGCGCCAGCAGCCAAGAGGAAGGGGATTACACCGGGGAGCTGTTTTTT.

V is TRBV12-3 or TRBV12-4 and J is TRBJ2-7; the D is unclear. The germline V and J ends were trimmed by 2 bases and 3 bases, with 8 bases remaining between them. There are 13 residues in the CDR3. CDR3 sequence reads: CASSLSTGYEQYF. The CDR3 DNA sequence: TGTGCCAGCAGTTTATCGACTGGCTACGAGCAGTACTTC.

This clonotype appeared a few times. CDR3 in amino acids: CATGLAGKETQYF. The CDR3 DNA reads as TGTGCCACCGGACTAGCGGGAAAGGAGACCCAGTACTTC. V is TRBV10-3 and J is TRBJ2-5, with 12 bases matching TRBD2. This CDR3 contains 13 residues. Losses at the gene ends were 10 bases for V and 5 bases for J; bases not matched to a gene: 5. Germline V gene data show CDR1 as ENHRY and CDR2 as SYGVKD.

The chain recombines TRBV12-3 or TRBV12-4 with TRBJ1-1, with TRBD1 identical over 7 bases. The V gene end was trimmed by 0 bases and the J gene end by 8 bases; junction bases not matched to a gene: 6. This CDR3 is 14 amino acids long. The CDR3 spells CASSLAVRGREAFF. CDR3 DNA: TGTGCCAGCAGTTTAGCGGTGAGGGGGCGCGAAGCTTTCTTT.

Details on this clonotype: A clone one base away is much larger, so this may be a read error. Here the CDR3 reads CGVRDGRTVDTQYF. The CDR3 nucleotides are TGCGGCGTTCGGGACGGGAGAACGGTGGATACGCAGTATTTT. The chain links TRBV29-1 to TRBJ2-3, with D possibly matching TRBD2 (6 bases). The length of the CDR3 is 14 residues. Germline CDR1 reads SQVTM; CDR2 reads ANQGSEA.

This clonotype occurred a few times. The chain has TRBV12-3 or TRBV12-4 and TRBJ1-1, with a tentative D call TRBD1 (6 bases). Trimming took off 1 base at V and 2 bases at J, with 11 bases between the two ends. This CDR3 region has 15 residues. As DNA, the CDR3 is TGTGCCAGCAGTTTAGGCAACAGGGTTAACACTGAAGCTTTCTTT. As protein: CASSLGNRVNTEAFF.

This clonotype was seen repeatedly, ten times or more. The rearrangement joins TRBV24-1 to TRBJ2-7; the D gene is possibly TRBD2 (6 bases). The CDR3 is 13 residues long. Germline CDR1 reads KGHDR; CDR2 reads SFDVKD. V was shortened by 10 bases and J by 0 bases, with 12 bases between the two germline ends. The CDR3 is CATRDSRSYEQYF. As DNA, the CDR3 is TGTGCCACGCGGGACTCCCGCTCCTACGAGCAGTACTTC.

This clonotype has ten or more counts. The chain couples TRBV3-1 to TRBJ2-7; 13 bases are a match to TRBD2. Per germline, CDR1 LGHDT and CDR2 YNNKEL (reference sequence). The CDR3 extends over 14 amino acids. The V gene end was trimmed by 2 bases and the J gene end by 7 bases; junction bases not matched to a gene: 2. The CDR3 DNA is TGTGCCAGCAGCCAAAGGGGACTAGCGGGAGAGCAGTACTTC. Translation: CASSQRGLAGEQYF.

V is TRBV27 and J is TRBJ2-3; weak D call: TRBD2 (5 bases). Trimming cost V 6 bases and J 0 bases, with 19 bases left between them. Germline V gene sequence: CDR1 MNHEY, CDR2 SMNVEV (reference sequence). The CDR3 length is 17 residues. The CDR3 reads CASSLHGILPSTDTQYF. The CDR3 DNA reads as TGTGCCAGCAGCCTTCACGGGATCCTTCCGAGCACAGATACGCAGTATTTT.

At least ten counts were recorded for this clonotype. This rearrangement joins TRBV29-1 to TRBJ2-7; tentative D call: TRBD2 (7 bases). The germline gives CDR1 SQVTM, CDR2 ANQGSEA. The CDR3 spans 15 residues. V lost 6 bases and J 6 bases, leaving 24 bases between the germline ends. Here the CDR3 reads CSVRGLQGSVREQYF. DNA for the CDR3: TGCAGCGTCCGGGGACTACAGGGATCAGTACGCGAGCAGTACTTC.

The chain employs TRBV18 and TRBJ2-5, with 8 bases that match TRBD1. This CDR3 spans 15 amino acids. Germline V gene lookup returns CDR1 KGHSH and CDR2 LQKENI. Losses at the gene ends were 1 base for V and 2 bases for J; bases not matched to a gene: 3. Here the CDR3 DNA reads TGTGCCAGCTCACCACTCCGGACAGGGCAAGAGACCCAGTACTTC. It specifies CASSPLRTGQETQYF.

This clonotype occurred a few times. CDR3 coding DNA: TGCAGTGCTAGAGATTGGGCGGGAGTCACCGGGGAGCTGTTTTTT. It translates to CSARDWAGVTGELFF. The rearrangement links TRBV20-1 to TRBJ2-2, with 7 bases aligning to TRBD2. J gave up 4 bases and V 0 bases, and 5 bases lay outside the gene matches. Germline values: CDR1 DFQATT, CDR2 SNEGSKA (reference sequence). The CDR3 runs 15 residues.

This clonotype was counted many times. The genes are TRBV28 and TRBJ2-7, with D perhaps matching TRBD2 (5 bases). Germline values: CDR1 MDHEN, CDR2 SYDVKM. The V gene lost 3 bases and the J gene lost 7 bases, with 13 bases spanning the gap. The CDR3 covers 13 residues. The CDR3 nucleotides read TGTGCCAGCAGTTTTCGAGGGTCTCGGGAGCAGTACTTC. This encodes CASSFRGSREQYF.

This clonotype came up many times. The V call is TRBV29-1, the J call TRBJ2-3; no clear D. Germline-derived CDR1 and CDR2 are SQVTM and ANQGSEA. V lost 4 bases, J lost 3 bases, and 8 bases lay in between. This CDR3 is 12 amino acids long. Written as DNA, the CDR3 is TGCAGCGTTGGCCGGCCAACAGATACGCAGTATTTT. Residues: CSVGRPTDTQYF.

This clonotype is labeled large. The CDR3 sequence: CASSQIFLSEQYF. The CDR3 nucleotides read TGCGCCAGCAGCCAGATTTTTCTCAGCGAGCAGTACTTC. The rearrangement links TRBV4-3 to TRBJ2-7; D unresolved. The CDR3 is 13 residues long. Trimming stripped 3 bases from V and 6 bases from J, with 12 bases between. Germline V CDR1 and CDR2: LGHNA, YSLEER.

The J gene is TRBJ1-5, the V gene TRBV12-3 or TRBV12-4; D uncertain. V lost 3 bases and J lost 5, with 14 bases in between. The CDR3 consists of 15 residues. The CDR3 nucleotides are TGTGCCAGCAGTTTTAAACGGCTAGCCTATCAGCCCCAGCATTTT. Encoded protein: CASSFKRLAYQPQHF.

Many counts were recorded for this clonotype. The gene calls are TRBV6-5 and TRBJ2-1; TRBD2 agrees at 11 bases. V shed 5 bases and J 4 bases; nucleotides not matched to a gene: 7. Per the germline V gene, CDR1 is MNHEY and CDR2 is SVGAGI. The CDR3 spans 16 residues. The CDR3 DNA sequence: TGTGCCAGCAGTCACCTAGCGGGAGGACGTTACAATGAGCAGTTCTTC. Its protein product is CASSHLAGGRYNEQFF.

V and J are TRBV20-1 and TRBJ2-7, with 10 bases that match TRBD2. CDR3 length equals 13 residues. The germline V gene encodes CDR1 DFQATT and CDR2 SNEGSKA (reference sequence). Germline trimming cut 6 bases from V and 0 bases from J; bases unmatched to any gene: 2. The CDR3 coding sequence is TGCAGTGCCCTAGCGGGAGCCTCCTACGAGCAGTACTTC. Translated, it gives CSALAGASYEQYF.